These T cell receptor beta chains were read from a single sample in a study of blood T cell repertoires in COVID-19. Only in-frame clones appear in the TCRdb table, and some are missing; sequencing was by immunoSEQ multiplex PCR. There are more than 300,000 clones in the sample; around 91% occur only once, and around 3.5% lies in the top ten. Sequenced sample: peripheral blood. All receptors derive from a woman younger than 30 who had recovered from COVID-19. Both conserved end residues are part of each CDR3. D genes are given only for firm matches. Clone size, where shown, is once, few, many, or a class for clones that have expanded.

j_gene: TRBJ2-5; v_gene: TRBV2; abundance: NA; d_gene: NA; CDR3aa: CASRQRAQPQETQYF; CDR3nt: TGTGCCAGCAGACAGCGGGCTCAACCCCAAGAGACCCAGTACTTC
j_gene: TRBJ2-3; v_gene: TRBV14; abundance: NA; d_gene: NA; CDR3aa: CASSQAGDWTESDTQYF; CDR3nt: TGTGCCAGCAGCCAAGCGGGGGACTGGACGGAATCAGATACGCAGTATTTT
j_gene: TRBJ2-5; v_gene: TRBV4-2; abundance: NA; d_gene: TRBD2; CDR3aa: CASSQDKGRLAGQETQYF; CDR3nt: TGTGCCAGCAGCCAAGATAAGGGCAGACTAGCGGGACAAGAGACCCAGTACTTC
j_gene: TRBJ1-1; v_gene: TRBV24-1; abundance: NA; d_gene: NA; CDR3aa: CATSEQGNTEAFF; CDR3nt: TGTGCCACCAGTGAACAGGGGAACACTGAAGCTTTCTTT
j_gene: TRBJ1-1; v_gene: TRBV7-2; abundance: once; d_gene: NA; CDR3aa: CASSLSFEAFF; CDR3nt: TGTGCCAGCAGCTTATCCTTCGAAGCTTTCTTT
j_gene: TRBJ2-3; v_gene: TRBV29-1; abundance: once; d_gene: NA; CDR3aa: CSVGLRAGADTQYF; CDR3nt: NA
j_gene: TRBJ1-3; v_gene: TRBV7-2; abundance: NA; d_gene: NA; CDR3aa: CASSLEVALSGNTIYF; CDR3nt: TGTGCCAGCAGCTTAGAAGTTGCACTCTCTGGAAACACCATATATTTT
j_gene: TRBJ1-5; v_gene: TRBV12-5; abundance: NA; d_gene: TRBD1; CDR3aa: CASGFGTDNQPQHF; CDR3nt: TGTGCTAGTGGTTTCGGGACAGACAATCAGCCCCAGCATTTT
j_gene: TRBJ2-1; v_gene: TRBV27; abundance: NA; d_gene: NA; CDR3aa: CASSHPGTRGSEQFF; CDR3nt: TGTGCCAGCAGTCACCCGGGAACTAGAGGGAGTGAGCAGTTCTTC
j_gene: TRBJ1-1; v_gene: TRBV2; abundance: NA; d_gene: TRBD1; CDR3aa: CASKPGQVYTEAFF; CDR3nt: TGTGCCAGTAAACCGGGACAGGTATACACTGAAGCTTTCTTT
j_gene: TRBJ1-2; v_gene: TRBV19; abundance: NA; d_gene: NA; CDR3aa: CASSITPGSNYGYTF; CDR3nt: TGTGCCAGTAGTATAACCCCAGGTTCTAACTATGGCTACACCTTC
j_gene: TRBJ1-1; v_gene: TRBV6-5; abundance: NA; d_gene: NA; CDR3aa: CASSYSGGRDTEAFF; CDR3nt: TGTGCCAGCAGTTACTCGGGGGGGAGGGACACTGAAGCTTTCTTT
j_gene: TRBJ2-2; v_gene: TRBV11-3; abundance: NA; d_gene: TRBD1; CDR3aa: CASSPRAGGPGELFF; CDR3nt: TGTGCCAGCAGCCCTCGAGCAGGGGGCCCCGGGGAGCTGTTTTTT
j_gene: TRBJ1-5; v_gene: TRBV18; abundance: few; d_gene: NA; CDR3aa: CASSAPGVNQPQHF; CDR3nt: TGTGCCAGCTCAGCCCCAGGGGTGAATCAGCCCCAGCATTTT
j_gene: TRBJ2-6; v_gene: TRBV6-5; abundance: once; d_gene: NA; CDR3aa: CASTAGANVLTF; CDR3nt: TGTGCCAGCACGGCTGGGGCCAACGTCCTGACTTTC
j_gene: TRBJ2-3; v_gene: TRBV19; abundance: NA; d_gene: TRBD2; CDR3aa: CASSIGTSAFRGTQYF; CDR3nt: TGTGCCAGTAGTATAGGGACTAGCGCCTTCCGGGGTACGCAGTATTTT
j_gene: TRBJ2-5; v_gene: TRBV7-2; abundance: NA; d_gene: TRBD2; CDR3aa: CASSLGLAAQETQYF; CDR3nt: TGTGCCAGCAGCTTAGGGCTAGCGGCTCAAGAGACCCAGTACTTC
j_gene: TRBJ1-2; v_gene: TRBV6-5; abundance: NA; d_gene: NA; CDR3aa: CASSYSKQAGYGYTF; CDR3nt: TGTGCCAGCAGTTACTCGAAGCAGGCCGGCTATGGCTACACCTTC
j_gene: TRBJ2-1; v_gene: TRBV19; abundance: once; d_gene: TRBD1; CDR3aa: CASSLGPGTGIYNEQFF; CDR3nt: TGTGCCAGTAGTCTCGGACCCGGGACAGGAATCTACAATGAGCAGTTCTTC
j_gene: TRBJ2-5; v_gene: TRBV5-1; abundance: NA; d_gene: TRBD2; CDR3aa: CASTTTGGEETQYF; CDR3nt: TGCGCCAGCACTACAACGGGAGGAGAGGAGACCCAGTACTTC
j_gene: TRBJ2-2; v_gene: TRBV6-2/TRBV6-3; abundance: NA; d_gene: NA; CDR3aa: CASSTPTGTNTGELFF; CDR3nt: TGTGCCAGCAGTACCCCAACCGGGACAAACACCGGGGAGCTGTTTTTT
j_gene: TRBJ2-1; v_gene: TRBV6-4; abundance: many; d_gene: TRBD2; CDR3aa: CASSEAGDPYNEQFF; CDR3nt: TGTGCCAGCAGCGAAGCGGGAGACCCCTACAATGAGCAGTTCTTC
j_gene: TRBJ1-2; v_gene: TRBV6-5; abundance: NA; d_gene: NA; CDR3aa: CASRAFRDNNYGYTF; CDR3nt: TGTGCCAGCAGAGCCTTCCGGGACAATAACTATGGCTACACCTTC
j_gene: TRBJ1-6; v_gene: TRBV10-3; abundance: NA; d_gene: NA; CDR3aa: CAISVREEDSPLHF; CDR3nt: TGTGCCATCAGTGTCAGAGAGGAGGATTCACCCCTCCACTTT
j_gene: TRBJ2-1; v_gene: TRBV7-2; abundance: NA; d_gene: TRBD2; CDR3aa: CASSLIRLAGEDEQFF; CDR3nt: TGTGCCAGCAGCTTAATCCGACTAGCCGGCGAAGATGAGCAGTTCTTC
j_gene: TRBJ2-1; v_gene: TRBV5-4; abundance: NA; d_gene: TRBD1; CDR3aa: CASSLATGQGANEQFF; CDR3nt: TGTGCCAGCAGCTTGGCAACGGGACAGGGGGCCAATGAGCAGTTCTTC
j_gene: TRBJ2-1; v_gene: TRBV11-2; abundance: NA; d_gene: TRBD2; CDR3aa: CATGREREQFF; CDR3nt: TGTGCCACGGGGCGGGAGCGTGAGCAGTTCTTC
j_gene: TRBJ2-1; v_gene: TRBV28; abundance: NA; d_gene: TRBD2; CDR3aa: CASTSNWDGGYNEQFF; CDR3nt: TGTGCCAGCACCTCTAATTGGGACGGGGGGTACAATGAGCAGTTCTTC
j_gene: TRBJ2-3; v_gene: TRBV6-5; abundance: once; d_gene: TRBD2; CDR3aa: CASSSGLAGGDTQYF; CDR3nt: TGTGCCAGCAGCTCGGGACTAGCGGGAGGGGATACGCAGTATTTT
j_gene: TRBJ2-5; v_gene: TRBV24-1; abundance: NA; d_gene: TRBD1; CDR3aa: CATSDFRSTGGQETQYF; CDR3nt: TGTGCCACCAGTGACTTCCGATCGACAGGGGGGCAAGAGACCCAGTACTTC
j_gene: TRBJ2-5; v_gene: TRBV11-2; abundance: NA; d_gene: NA; CDR3aa: CASSRTDFQETQYF; CDR3nt: TGTGCCAGCAGCCGCACGGACTTCCAAGAGACCCAGTACTTC
j_gene: TRBJ2-6; v_gene: TRBV4-3; abundance: NA; d_gene: TRBD1; CDR3aa: CASSHTTGAGGYSGANVLTF; CDR3nt: TGCGCCAGCAGCCACACAACTGGAGCAGGGGGCTACTCTGGGGCCAACGTCCTGACTTTC
j_gene: TRBJ2-1; v_gene: TRBV24-1; abundance: NA; d_gene: TRBD2; CDR3aa: CATSSSSGGYNEQFF; CDR3nt: TGTGCCACCAGTTCCTCTAGCGGGGGGTACAATGAGCAGTTCTTC
j_gene: TRBJ2-5; v_gene: TRBV29-1; abundance: NA; d_gene: TRBD2; CDR3aa: CSVSRETDQETQYF; CDR3nt: TGCAGCGTTTCGCGGGAGACCGACCAAGAGACCCAGTACTTC
j_gene: TRBJ1-1; v_gene: TRBV12-3/TRBV12-4; abundance: NA; d_gene: NA; CDR3aa: CASSLGENTEAFF; CDR3nt: TGTGCCAGCAGTTTAGGAGAGAACACTGAAGCTTTCTTT
j_gene: TRBJ1-6; v_gene: TRBV4-3; abundance: NA; d_gene: TRBD1; CDR3aa: CASSRRQGLNSPLHF; CDR3nt: TGCGCCAGCAGCCGCCGACAGGGGTTAAATTCACCCCTCCACTTT
j_gene: TRBJ1-5; v_gene: TRBV6-6; abundance: NA; d_gene: NA; CDR3aa: CASTNVGDSNQPQHF; CDR3nt: TGTGCCAGCACCAATGTCGGGGATAGCAATCAGCCCCAGCATTTT
j_gene: TRBJ1-3; v_gene: TRBV6-1; abundance: NA; d_gene: NA; CDR3aa: CASSGGRGRLVGNTIYF; CDR3nt: TGTGCCAGCAGTGGAGGGAGAGGTCGCCTCGTTGGAAACACCATATATTTT
j_gene: TRBJ1-3; v_gene: TRBV7-2; abundance: few; d_gene: TRBD1; CDR3aa: CASSTGQGSGNTIYF; CDR3nt: TGTGCCAGCAGCACCGGACAGGGCTCTGGAAACACCATATATTTT
j_gene: TRBJ2-2; v_gene: TRBV27; abundance: NA; d_gene: NA; CDR3aa: CASSSSRIRPHHGELFF; CDR3nt: NA
j_gene: TRBJ2-5; v_gene: TRBV6-5; abundance: NA; d_gene: TRBD1; CDR3aa: CASSYGARGQETQYF; CDR3nt: TGTGCCAGCAGTTACGGCGCCAGGGGGCAAGAGACCCAGTACTTC
j_gene: TRBJ2-6; v_gene: TRBV6-2/TRBV6-3; abundance: NA; d_gene: TRBD2; CDR3aa: CASSPRVAGPSGANVLTF; CDR3nt: TGTGCCAGCAGTCCCCGGGTAGCGGGGCCCTCTGGGGCCAACGTCCTGACTTTC
j_gene: TRBJ2-4; v_gene: TRBV5-6; abundance: NA; d_gene: NA; CDR3aa: CASSFYSKNIQYF; CDR3nt: TGTGCCAGCAGCTTCTACAGCAAAAACATTCAGTACTTC
j_gene: TRBJ2-1; v_gene: TRBV4-3; abundance: NA; d_gene: TRBD1; CDR3aa: CASSQDPGQGIPHEQFF; CDR3nt: TGCGCCAGCAGCCAAGACCCGGGACAGGGGATCCCTCATGAGCAGTTCTTC